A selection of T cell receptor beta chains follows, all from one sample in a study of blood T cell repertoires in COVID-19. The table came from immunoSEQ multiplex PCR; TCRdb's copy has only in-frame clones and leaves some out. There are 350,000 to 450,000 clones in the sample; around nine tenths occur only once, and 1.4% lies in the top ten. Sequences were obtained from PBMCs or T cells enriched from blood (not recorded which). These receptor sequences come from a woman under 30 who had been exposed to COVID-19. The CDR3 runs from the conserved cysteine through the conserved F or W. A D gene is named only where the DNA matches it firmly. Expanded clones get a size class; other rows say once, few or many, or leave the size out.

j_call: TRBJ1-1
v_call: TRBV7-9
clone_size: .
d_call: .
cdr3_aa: CASSLESSAEAFF
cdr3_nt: TGTGCCAGCAGCTTGGAATCGAGCGCTGAAGCTTTCTTT

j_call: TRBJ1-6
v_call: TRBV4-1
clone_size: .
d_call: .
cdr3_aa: CASSQGGQRGGSPLHF
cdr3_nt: TGCGCCAGCAGCCAAGGGGGGCAGCGAGGGGGTTCACCCCTCCACTTT

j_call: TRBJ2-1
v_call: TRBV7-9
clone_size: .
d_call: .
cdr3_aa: CASSPTVVAGLVNEQFF
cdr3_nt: TGTGCCAGCAGCCCCACCGTGGTGGCGGGACTGGTCAATGAGCAGTTCTTC

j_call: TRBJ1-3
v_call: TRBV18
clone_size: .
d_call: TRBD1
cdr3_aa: CASSPPGQSVAGNTIYF
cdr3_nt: TGTGCCAGCTCACCACCGGGACAGTCCGTAGCGGGAAACACCATATATTTT

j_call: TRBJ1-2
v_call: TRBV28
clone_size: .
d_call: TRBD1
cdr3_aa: CASSSTGVYGYTF
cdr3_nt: TGTGCCAGCAGCTCCACAGGGGTCTATGGCTACACCTTC

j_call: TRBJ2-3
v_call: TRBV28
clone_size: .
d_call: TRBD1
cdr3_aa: CASSSGTGVWDTQYF
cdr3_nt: TGTGCCAGCAGCTCAGGGACAGGGGTTTGGGATACGCAGTATTTT

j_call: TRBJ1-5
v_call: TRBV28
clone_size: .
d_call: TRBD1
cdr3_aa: CASSLQGAGNQPQHF
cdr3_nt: TGTGCCAGCAGTTTACAGGGGGCTGGCAATCAGCCCCAGCATTTT

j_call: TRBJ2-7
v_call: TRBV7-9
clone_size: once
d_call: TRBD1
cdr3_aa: CASSFRQGHSYEQYF
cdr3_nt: TGTGCCAGCAGCTTCAGACAGGGGCACTCCTACGAGCAGTACTTC

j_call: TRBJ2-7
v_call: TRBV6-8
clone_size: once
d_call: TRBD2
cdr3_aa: CASPLGDSGTSHEQYF
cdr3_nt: TGTGCCAGCCCCCTGGGGGATAGCGGGACCTCGCACGAGCAGTACTTC

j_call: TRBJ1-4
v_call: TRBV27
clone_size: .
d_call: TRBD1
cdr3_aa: CANETGTANEKLFF
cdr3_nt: TGTGCCAACGAGACCGGGACAGCTAATGAAAAACTGTTTTTT

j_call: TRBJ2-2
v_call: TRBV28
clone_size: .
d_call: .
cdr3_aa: CASSPSHISGTNTGELFF
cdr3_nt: TGTGCCAGCAGCCCGTCGCACATTAGCGGAACGAACACCGGGGAGCTGTTTTTT

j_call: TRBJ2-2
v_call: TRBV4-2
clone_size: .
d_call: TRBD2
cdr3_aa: CASSQETGTSIGELFF
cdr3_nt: TGTGCCAGCAGCCAAGAGACCGGGACTAGCATCGGGGAGCTGTTTTTT

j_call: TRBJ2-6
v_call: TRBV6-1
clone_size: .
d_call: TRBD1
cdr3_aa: CASSATGARSGANVLTF
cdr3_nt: TGTGCCAGCAGTGCGACAGGGGCCCGCTCTGGGGCCAACGTCCTGACTTTC

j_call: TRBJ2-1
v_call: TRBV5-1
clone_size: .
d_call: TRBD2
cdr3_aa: CASSLMSAGTNNEQFF
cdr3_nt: TGCGCCAGCAGCTTAATGTCGGCGGGGACTAACAATGAGCAGTTCTTC

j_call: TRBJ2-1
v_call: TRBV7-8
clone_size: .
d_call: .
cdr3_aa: CASRGRGASNEQFF
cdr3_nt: TGTGCCAGCAGGGGCCGGGGGGCGAGTAATGAGCAGTTCTTC

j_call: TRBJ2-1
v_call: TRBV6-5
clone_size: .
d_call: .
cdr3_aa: CASGRAGYNEQFF
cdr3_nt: TGTGCCAGCGGACGGGCGGGATACAATGAGCAGTTCTTC

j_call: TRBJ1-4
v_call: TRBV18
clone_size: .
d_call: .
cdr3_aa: CASSPVEGEKLFF
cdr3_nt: TGTGCCAGCTCCCCGGTGGAGGGCGAAAAACTGTTTTTT

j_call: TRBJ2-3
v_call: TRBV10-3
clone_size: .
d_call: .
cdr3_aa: CAISGGTYPGGPTDTQYF
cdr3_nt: TGTGCCATCAGTGGCGGCACGTACCCGGGGGGCCCAACAGATACGCAGTATTTT

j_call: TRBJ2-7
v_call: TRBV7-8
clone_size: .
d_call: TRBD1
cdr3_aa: CASSRDRERSYEQYF
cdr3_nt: TGTGCCAGCAGCCGAGACAGGGAACGATCCTACGAGCAGTACTTC

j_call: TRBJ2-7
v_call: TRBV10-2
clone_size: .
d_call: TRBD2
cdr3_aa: CASSESDWASGTGTSYEQYF
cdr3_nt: TGCGCCAGCAGTGAGTCGGATTGGGCTAGCGGGACGGGAACCTCCTACGAGCAGTACTTC

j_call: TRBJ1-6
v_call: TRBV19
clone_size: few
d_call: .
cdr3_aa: CASSIDPPGSNSPLHF
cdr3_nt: TGTGCCAGTAGTATAGATCCTCCGGGGTCTAATTCACCCCTCCACTTT

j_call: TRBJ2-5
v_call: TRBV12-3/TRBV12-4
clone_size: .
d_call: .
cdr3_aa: CASSEETQYF
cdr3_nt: TGTGCCAGTTCAGAAGAGACCCAGTACTTC

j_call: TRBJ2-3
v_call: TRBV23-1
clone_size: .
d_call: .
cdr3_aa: CASRLSSWPGTDTQYF
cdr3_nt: TGCGCCAGCAGATTGTCTAGCTGGCCGGGGACAGATACGCAGTATTTT

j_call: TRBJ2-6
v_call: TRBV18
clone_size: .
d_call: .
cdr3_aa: CASSPQGTGANVLTF
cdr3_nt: TGTGCCAGCTCACCCCAGGGTACCGGGGCCAACGTCCTGACTTTC

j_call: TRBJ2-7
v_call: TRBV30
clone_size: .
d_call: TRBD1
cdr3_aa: CAWSATPRTGGYEQYF
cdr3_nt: TGTGCCTGGAGCGCAACTCCTCGGACAGGGGGCTACGAGCAGTACTTC

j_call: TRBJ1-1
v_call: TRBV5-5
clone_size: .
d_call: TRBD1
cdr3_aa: CASSLGQGANTEAFF
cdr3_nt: TGTGCCAGCAGCTTGGGACAGGGGGCGAACACTGAAGCTTTCTTT

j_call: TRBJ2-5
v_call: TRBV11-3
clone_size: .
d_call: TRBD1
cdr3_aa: CASSPTGQETQYF
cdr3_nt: TGTGCCAGCAGCCCGACAGGGCAAGAGACCCAGTACTTC

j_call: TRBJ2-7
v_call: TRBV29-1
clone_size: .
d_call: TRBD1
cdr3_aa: CSVGDRNGYEQYF
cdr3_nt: TGCAGCGTTGGGGACAGGAATGGGTACGAGCAGTACTTC

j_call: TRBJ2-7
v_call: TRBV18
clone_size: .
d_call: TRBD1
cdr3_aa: CASSPPGQGQFPYEQYF
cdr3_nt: TGTGCCAGCTCACCCCCCGGACAGGGGCAATTTCCCTACGAGCAGTACTTC

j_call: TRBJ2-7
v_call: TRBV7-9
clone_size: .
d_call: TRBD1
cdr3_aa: CASSLGPTGRGYEQYF
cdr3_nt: TGTGCCAGCAGCTTAGGCCCGACAGGGAGAGGCTACGAGCAGTACTTC

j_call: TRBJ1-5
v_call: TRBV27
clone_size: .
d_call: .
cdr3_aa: CASSSLNVANQPQHF
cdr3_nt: TGTGCCAGCAGTTCTCTTAATGTAGCAAATCAGCCCCAGCATTTT

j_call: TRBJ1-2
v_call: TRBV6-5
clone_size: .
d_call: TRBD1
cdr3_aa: CASSYAGQGAYGYTF
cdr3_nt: TGTGCCAGCAGTTACGCTGGACAGGGGGCGTATGGCTACACCTTC

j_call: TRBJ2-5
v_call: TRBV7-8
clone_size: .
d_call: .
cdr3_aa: CASSLSFLDFQETQYF
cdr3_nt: TGTGCCAGCAGCTTGTCGTTCTTAGACTTCCAAGAGACCCAGTACTTC

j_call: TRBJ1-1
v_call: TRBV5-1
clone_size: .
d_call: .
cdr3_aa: CASSLARNTEAFF
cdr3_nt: TGCGCCAGCAGCTTGGCCAGGAACACTGAAGCTTTCTTT

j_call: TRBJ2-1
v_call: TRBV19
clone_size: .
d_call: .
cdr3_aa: CASSTDGSSYNEQFF
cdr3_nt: TGTGCCAGTAGTACGGACGGGAGCTCCTACAATGAGCAGTTCTTC

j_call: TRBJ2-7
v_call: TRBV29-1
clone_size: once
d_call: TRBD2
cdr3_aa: CSALGLAIGEQYF
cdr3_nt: TGCAGCGCACTGGGACTAGCGATAGGCGAGCAGTACTTC

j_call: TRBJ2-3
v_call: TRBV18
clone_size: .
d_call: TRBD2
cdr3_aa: CASSPLPGLAGPGVTSTDTQYF
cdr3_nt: TGTGCCAGCTCACCACTACCGGGACTAGCGGGACCGGGGGTAACTAGCACAGATACGCAGTATTTT

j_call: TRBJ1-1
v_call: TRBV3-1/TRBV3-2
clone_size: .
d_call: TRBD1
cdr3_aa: CASSPQVVDRGTEAFF
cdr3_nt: TGTGCCAGCAGCCCGCAAGTTGTTGACAGGGGCACTGAAGCTTTCTTT

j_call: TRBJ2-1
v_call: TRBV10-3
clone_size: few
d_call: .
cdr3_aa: CAISLGGDNNEQFF
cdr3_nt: TGTGCCATCAGTTTAGGGGGAGACAATAATGAGCAGTTCTTC

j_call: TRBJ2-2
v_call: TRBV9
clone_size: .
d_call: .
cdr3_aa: CASSIMSDTGELFF
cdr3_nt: TGTGCCAGCAGTATTATGTCAGACACCGGGGAGCTGTTTTTT

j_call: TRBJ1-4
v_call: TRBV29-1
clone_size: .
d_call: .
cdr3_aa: CSVETPRQVREKLFF
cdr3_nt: TGCAGCGTTGAAACCCCTAGACAGGTTCGGGAAAAACTGTTTTTT

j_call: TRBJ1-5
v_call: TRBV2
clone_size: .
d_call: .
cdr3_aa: CASARVVGQPQHF
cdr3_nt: TGTGCCAGCGCTCGGGTAGTCGGTCAGCCCCAGCATTTT

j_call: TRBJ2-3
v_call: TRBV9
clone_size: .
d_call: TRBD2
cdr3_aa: CASSRSGATDTQYF
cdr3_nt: TGTGCCAGCAGTCGTAGCGGGGCCACAGATACGCAGTATTTT

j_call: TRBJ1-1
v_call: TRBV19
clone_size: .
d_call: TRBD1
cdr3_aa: CAIPLRGDRGRNTEAFF
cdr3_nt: TGTGCCATCCCCCTAAGAGGGGACAGGGGGCGGAATACTGAAGCTTTCTTT

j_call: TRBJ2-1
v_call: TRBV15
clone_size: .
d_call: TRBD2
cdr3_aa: CATSRLGGGAVRDEQFF
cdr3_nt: TGTGCCACCAGCAGACTCGGCGGGGGGGCGGTTAGGGATGAGCAGTTCTTC

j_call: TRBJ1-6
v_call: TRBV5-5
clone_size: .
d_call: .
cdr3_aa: CASSFDINNSPLHF
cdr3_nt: TGTGCCAGCAGCTTTGACATAAACAATTCACCCCTCCACTTT

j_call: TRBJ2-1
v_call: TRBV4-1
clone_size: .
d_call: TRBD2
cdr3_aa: CASSQRAPTSGAYNEQFF
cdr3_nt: TGCGCCAGCAGCCAAAGGGCCCCAACTAGCGGGGCCTACAATGAGCAGTTCTTC

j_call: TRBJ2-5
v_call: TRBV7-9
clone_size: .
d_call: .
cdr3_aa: CASSPVTLETQYF
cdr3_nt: TGTGCCAGCAGCCCAGTAACGTTGGAGACCCAGTACTTC

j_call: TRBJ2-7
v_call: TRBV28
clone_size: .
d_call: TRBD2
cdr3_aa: CASSVGLAGASSYEQYF
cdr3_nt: TGTGCCAGCAGTGTTGGACTAGCGGGAGCGAGCTCCTACGAGCAGTACTTC

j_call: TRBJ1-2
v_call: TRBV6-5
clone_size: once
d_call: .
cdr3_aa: CASRQTGIYGYTF
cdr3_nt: TGTGCCAGCAGACAAACAGGGATCTATGGCTACACCTTC

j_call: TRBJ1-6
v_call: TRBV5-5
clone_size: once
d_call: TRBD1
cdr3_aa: CASSRLGQGVGSPLHF
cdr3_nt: TGTGCCAGCAGCCGGCTGGGACAGGGAGTCGGTTCACCCCTCCACTTT

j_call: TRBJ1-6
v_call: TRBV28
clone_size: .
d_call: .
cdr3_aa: CASSPSKGSYNSPLHF
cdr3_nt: TGTGCCAGCAGTCCCAGCAAGGGGTCCTATAATTCACCCCTCCACTTT

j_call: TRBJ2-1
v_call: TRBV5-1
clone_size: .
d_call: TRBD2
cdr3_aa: CASSPNPGLAAKGEQFF
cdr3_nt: TGCGCCAGCAGCCCCAACCCGGGACTAGCGGCCAAGGGTGAGCAGTTCTTC

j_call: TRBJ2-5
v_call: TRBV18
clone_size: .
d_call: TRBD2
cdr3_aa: CASSPGTSGGTQYF
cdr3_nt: TGTGCCAGCTCACCAGGGACTAGCGGGGGTACCCAGTACTTC